This TCR beta chain was retrieved from a study of glioma-infiltrating T cells after dendritic cell vaccination. Germline CDR1 SSHAT, CDR2 FNYEAQ (reference sequence). The CDR3 sequence is 18 residues long. As concerns this clone: One junction end does not reproduce the germline sequence, and a read error may be involved.

Up to 2 ug genomic DNA was used for TCRB CDR3 amplification. Clones were sequenced by immunoSEQ multiplex PCR, and TCRdb holds only the in-frame ones, with some missing. This sample has 80,000 to 100,000 clones, with around three quarters found just once. Sequenced here: blood, sampled before dendritic cell vaccination. V is TRBV7-7 and J is TRBJ2-1, with 13 bases lining up with TRBD2. This receptor was obtained from a human donor with glioblastoma. The CDR3 region is CASSFTYQGLAGNNEQFF. CDR3 sequence (DNA): TGTGCTAGCAGCTTCACCTACCAGGGACTAGCGGGAAACAATGAGCAGTTCTTC.